These T cell receptor beta chains were read from a single sample in a study of blood T cell repertoires in COVID-19. The method was immunoSEQ multiplex PCR; TCRdb's version includes in-frame clones alone and lacks a portion of them. In the table there are around 46,000 clones, 87% of which are singletons. Sequencing used peripheral blood. These receptors all stem from a human donor in a cohort sampled during active COVID-19. The CDR3 runs from the conserved cysteine through the conserved F or W. D genes are given only for firm matches. Clone size is given for some rows only: seen once, a few or many times, or a class if the clone is expanded.

CDR3 protein: CANSVEGATNYGYTF; CDR3 DNA: TGTGCCAACTCCGTGGAGGGCGCTACTAACTATGGCTACACCTTC; clone size: NA; D gene: NA; V gene: TRBV2; J gene: TRBJ1-2
CDR3 protein: CASSTDRGTYEQYF; CDR3 DNA: TGTGCCAGCAGTACGGACAGGGGGACTTACGAGCAGTACTTC; clone size: NA; D gene: TRBD1; V gene: TRBV6-2/TRBV6-3; J gene: TRBJ2-7
CDR3 protein: CASSQDSGRAGELFF; CDR3 DNA: TGTGCCAGCAGCCAAGATAGCGGGAGGGCCGGGGAGCTGTTTTTT; clone size: once; D gene: TRBD2; V gene: TRBV3-1/TRBV3-2; J gene: TRBJ2-2
CDR3 protein: CASSRTGVNSPLHF; CDR3 DNA: TGTGCCAGCAGCAGGACAGGGGTTAATTCACCCCTCCACTTT; clone size: NA; D gene: TRBD1; V gene: TRBV14; J gene: TRBJ1-6
CDR3 protein: CAWSGTGDQETQYF; CDR3 DNA: TGTGCCTGGAGTGGTACCGGAGACCAAGAGACCCAGTACTTC; clone size: once; D gene: NA; V gene: TRBV30; J gene: TRBJ2-5
CDR3 protein: CASSFVLSEDTQYF; CDR3 DNA: TGTGCCAGCAGCTTTGTCCTTAGCGAAGATACGCAGTATTTT; clone size: NA; D gene: NA; V gene: TRBV7-2; J gene: TRBJ2-3
CDR3 protein: CASSPINRPNTGELFF; CDR3 DNA: TGTGCCAGTAGTCCCATCAACAGGCCGAACACCGGGGAGCTGTTTTTT; clone size: NA; D gene: NA; V gene: TRBV19; J gene: TRBJ2-2
CDR3 protein: CASSPSGLRGYGYTF; CDR3 DNA: TGTGCCAGCTCACCAAGTGGACTAAGAGGCTATGGCTACACCTTC; clone size: NA; D gene: NA; V gene: TRBV18; J gene: TRBJ1-2
CDR3 protein: CASSKGGYNEQFF; CDR3 DNA: TGTGCCAGCTCCAAAGGGGGTTACAATGAGCAGTTCTTC; clone size: NA; D gene: NA; V gene: TRBV18; J gene: TRBJ2-1
CDR3 protein: CASSPDRGVNEQYF; CDR3 DNA: TGTGCCAGCTCCCCCGACAGGGGAGTAAACGAGCAGTACTTC; clone size: NA; D gene: TRBD1; V gene: TRBV18; J gene: TRBJ2-7
CDR3 protein: CASSLAATSNTEAFF; CDR3 DNA: TGTGCCAGCAGCTTGGCCGCGACATCGAACACTGAAGCTTTCTTT; clone size: NA; D gene: NA; V gene: TRBV5-4; J gene: TRBJ1-1
CDR3 protein: CASSAERGGDRTDTQYF; CDR3 DNA: TGCGCCAGCAGCGCTGAGCGGGGAGGGGATCGAACAGATACGCAGTATTTT; clone size: NA; D gene: TRBD2; V gene: TRBV5-1; J gene: TRBJ2-3
CDR3 protein: CASSPMWEANTEAFF; CDR3 DNA: TGTGCCAGCAGTCCGATGTGGGAGGCGAACACTGAAGCTTTCTTT; clone size: NA; D gene: NA; V gene: TRBV28; J gene: TRBJ1-1
CDR3 protein: CASSLSGVFGYGYTF; CDR3 DNA: TGTGCCAGCAGTTTATCGGGGGTCTTTGGATATGGCTACACCTTC; clone size: NA; D gene: NA; V gene: TRBV28; J gene: TRBJ1-2
CDR3 protein: CASSLWTGRNTEAFF; CDR3 DNA: TGTGCCAGCAGCCTTTGGACAGGGAGGAACACTGAAGCTTTCTTT; clone size: once; D gene: TRBD1; V gene: TRBV5-6; J gene: TRBJ1-1
CDR3 protein: CASSIRGLAGGGNEQFF; CDR3 DNA: TGTGCCAGTAGTATTCGAGGACTAGCGGGAGGAGGCAATGAGCAGTTCTTC; clone size: NA; D gene: TRBD2; V gene: TRBV19; J gene: TRBJ2-1